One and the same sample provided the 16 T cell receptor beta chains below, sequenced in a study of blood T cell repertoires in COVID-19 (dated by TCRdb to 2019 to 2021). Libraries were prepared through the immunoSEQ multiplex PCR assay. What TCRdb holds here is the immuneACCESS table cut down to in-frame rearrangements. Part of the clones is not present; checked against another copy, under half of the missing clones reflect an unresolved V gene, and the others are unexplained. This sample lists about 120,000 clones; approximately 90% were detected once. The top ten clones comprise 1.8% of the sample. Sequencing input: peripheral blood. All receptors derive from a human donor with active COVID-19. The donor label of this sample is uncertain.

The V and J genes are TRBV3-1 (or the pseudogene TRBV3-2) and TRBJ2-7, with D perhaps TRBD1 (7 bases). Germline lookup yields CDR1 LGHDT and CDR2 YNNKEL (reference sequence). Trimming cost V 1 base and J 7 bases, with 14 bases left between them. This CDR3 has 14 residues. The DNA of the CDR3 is TGTGCCAGCAGCCAAGTTAACAGGGGAGGTGAGCAGTACTTC. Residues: CASSQVNRGGEQYF.

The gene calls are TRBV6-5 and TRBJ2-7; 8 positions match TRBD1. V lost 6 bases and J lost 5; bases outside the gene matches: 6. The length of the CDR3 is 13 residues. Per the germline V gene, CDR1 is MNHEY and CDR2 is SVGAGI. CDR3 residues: CASRRGQENEQYF. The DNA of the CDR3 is TGTGCCAGCAGACGGGGACAGGAGAACGAGCAGTACTTC.

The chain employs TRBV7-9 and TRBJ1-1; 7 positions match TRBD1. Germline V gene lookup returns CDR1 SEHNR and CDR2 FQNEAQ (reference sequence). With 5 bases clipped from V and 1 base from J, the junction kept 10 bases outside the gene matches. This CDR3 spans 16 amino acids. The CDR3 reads CASSPDRAWGNTEAFF. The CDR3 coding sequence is TGTGCCAGCAGCCCTGACAGGGCGTGGGGGAACACTGAAGCTTTCTTT.

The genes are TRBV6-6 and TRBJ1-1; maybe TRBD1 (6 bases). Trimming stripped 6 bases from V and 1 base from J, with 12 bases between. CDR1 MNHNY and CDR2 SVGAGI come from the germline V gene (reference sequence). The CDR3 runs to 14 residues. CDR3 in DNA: TGTGCCAGCAGCACCAACAGGGAGAACACTGAAGCTTTCTTT. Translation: CASSTNRENTEAFF.

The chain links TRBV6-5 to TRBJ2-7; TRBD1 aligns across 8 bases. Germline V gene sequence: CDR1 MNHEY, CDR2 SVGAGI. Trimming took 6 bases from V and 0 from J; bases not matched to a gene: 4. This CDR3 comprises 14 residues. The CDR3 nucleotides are TGTGCCAGCAGGACCACAGGGGGCTCCTACGAGCAGTACTTC. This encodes CASRTTGGSYEQYF.

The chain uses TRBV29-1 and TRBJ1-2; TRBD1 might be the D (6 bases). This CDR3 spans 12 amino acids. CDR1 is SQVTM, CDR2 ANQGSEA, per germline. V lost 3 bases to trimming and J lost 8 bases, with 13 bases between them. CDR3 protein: CSVDLSGVGYTF. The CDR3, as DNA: TGCAGCGTTGACCTTTCAGGGGTCGGCTACACCTTC.

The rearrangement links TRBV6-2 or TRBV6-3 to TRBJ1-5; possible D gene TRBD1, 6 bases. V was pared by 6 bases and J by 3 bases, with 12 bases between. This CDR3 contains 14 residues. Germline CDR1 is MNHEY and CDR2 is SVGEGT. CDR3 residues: CASSLQGPNQPQHF. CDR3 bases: TGTGCCAGCAGCCTACAGGGACCCAATCAGCCCCAGCATTTT.

Written as DNA, the CDR3 is TGTGCCAGCAGTTACAGCGGACGGACCAGTAACACTGAAGCTTTCTTT. As protein: CASSYSGRTSNTEAFF. The chain carries TRBV6-5 and TRBJ1-1; D not certain. The germline gives CDR1 MNHEY, CDR2 SVGAGI. The CDR3 covers 16 residues. V lost 2 bases to trimming and J lost 2 bases, with 15 bases between them.

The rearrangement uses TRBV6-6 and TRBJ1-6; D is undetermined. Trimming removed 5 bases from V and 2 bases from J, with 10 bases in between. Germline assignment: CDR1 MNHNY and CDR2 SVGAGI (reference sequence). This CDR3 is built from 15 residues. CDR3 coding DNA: TGTGCCAGCAGTGAGGCCACCCCCTATAATTCACCCCTCCACTTT. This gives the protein CASSEATPYNSPLHF.

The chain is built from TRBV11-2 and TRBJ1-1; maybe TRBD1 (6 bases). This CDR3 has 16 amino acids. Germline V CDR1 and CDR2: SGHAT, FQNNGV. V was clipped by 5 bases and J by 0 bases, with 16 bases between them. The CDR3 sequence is CASSLIGGGVNTEAFF. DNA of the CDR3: TGTGCCAGCAGCCTAATAGGGGGAGGGGTGAACACTGAAGCTTTCTTT.

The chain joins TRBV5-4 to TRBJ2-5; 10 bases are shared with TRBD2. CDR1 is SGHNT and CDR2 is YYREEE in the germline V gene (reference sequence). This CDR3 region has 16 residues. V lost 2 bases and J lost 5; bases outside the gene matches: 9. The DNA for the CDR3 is TGTGCCAGCAGCTTTGAAAGCGGGGGGGCAGGGGAGACCCAGTACTTC. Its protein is CASSFESGGAGETQYF.

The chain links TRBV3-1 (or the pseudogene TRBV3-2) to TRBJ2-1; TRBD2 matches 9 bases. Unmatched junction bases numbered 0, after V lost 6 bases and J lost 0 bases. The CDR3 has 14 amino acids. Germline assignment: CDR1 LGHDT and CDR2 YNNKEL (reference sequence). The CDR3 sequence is CASRRGGSYNEQFF. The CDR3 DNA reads TGTGCCAGCAGGCGGGGGGGCTCCTACAATGAGCAGTTCTTC.

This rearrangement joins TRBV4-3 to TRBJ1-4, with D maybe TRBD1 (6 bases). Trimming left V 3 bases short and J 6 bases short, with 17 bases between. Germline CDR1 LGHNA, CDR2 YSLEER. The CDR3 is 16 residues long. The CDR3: CASSHGTGNPYEKLFF. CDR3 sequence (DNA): TGCGCCAGCAGCCACGGAACAGGGAATCCTTATGAAAAACTGTTTTTT.

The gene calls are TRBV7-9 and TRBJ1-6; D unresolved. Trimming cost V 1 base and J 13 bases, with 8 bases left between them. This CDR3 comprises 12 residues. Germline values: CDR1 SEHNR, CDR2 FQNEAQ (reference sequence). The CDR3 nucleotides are TGTGCCAGCAGCTTAGAGTATAGCCCCCTCCACTTT. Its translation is CASSLEYSPLHF.

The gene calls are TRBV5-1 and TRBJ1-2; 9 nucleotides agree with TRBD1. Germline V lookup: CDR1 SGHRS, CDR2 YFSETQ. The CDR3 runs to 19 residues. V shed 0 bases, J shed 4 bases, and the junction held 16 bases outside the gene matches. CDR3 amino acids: CASSLEITWRDREFYGYTF. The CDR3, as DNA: TGCGCCAGCAGCTTGGAGATAACATGGCGGGACAGGGAATTCTATGGCTACACCTTC. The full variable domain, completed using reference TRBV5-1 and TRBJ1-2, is KAGVTQTPRYLIKTRGQQVTLSCSPISGHRSVSWYQQTPGQGLQFLFEYFSETQRNKGNFPGRFSGRQFSNSRSEMNVSTLELGDSALYLCASSLEITWRDREFYGYTFGSGTRLTVV.

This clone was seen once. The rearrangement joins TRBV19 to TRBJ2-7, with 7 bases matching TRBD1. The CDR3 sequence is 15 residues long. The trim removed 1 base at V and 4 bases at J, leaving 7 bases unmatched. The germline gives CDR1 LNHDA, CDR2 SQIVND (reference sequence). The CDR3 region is CASSIGQGFGYEQYF. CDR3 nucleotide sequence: TGTGCCAGTAGTATAGGACAGGGTTTCGGGTACGAGCAGTACTTC.